The sequence of this TCR beta chain was determined in a study of cytomegalovirus exposure and HLA in healthy donors. This clone was detected once. Its antigen is not known. Samples came from healthy bone marrow donors. Study conclusions and caveats: Trimming of TCR beta V- and J-genes showed a link, identified in a later analysis, to a missense DCLRE1C variant. An analysis done earlier found most TCR beta V segments productive about 87% or about 30% of the time. The study labeled 164 TCR beta chains cytomegalovirus-associated.

Researchers ran the PCR with 60 Vbeta and 13 Jbeta primers. The table came from immunoSEQ multiplex PCR; TCRdb's copy has only in-frame clones and leaves some out. The data contain about 100,000 clones, about four fifths of them seen just once; the ten biggest clones take up roughly 3%. The germline V gene encodes CDR1 GTSNPN and CDR2 SVGIG (reference sequence). The CDR3 loop spans 14 amino acids. V dropped 0 bases and J dropped 7; count of bases not matched to a gene: 6. The chain couples TRBV30 to TRBJ2-1; 7 bases match TRBD2. The sequencing sample was made of PBMCs. This TCR was recovered from a female donor in good health and CMV-seropositive. In DNA, the CDR3 is TGTGCCTGGAGTGTTGGCGGGAGAGGTAATGAGCAGTTCTTC. Protein: CAWSVGGRGNEQFF.